Listed below are T cell receptor beta chains from one sample, sequenced in a study of blood T cell repertoires in COVID-19. The assay was immunoSEQ multiplex PCR, and TCRdb's table has in-frame clones only and misses some. Of around 250,000 clones listed, 65% to 90% were seen once; the top ten hold approximately 9.6%. The sample taken for sequencing was PBMCs or T cells enriched from blood (not recorded which). All receptors come from a woman aged 50 to 65 with acute COVID-19. Each CDR3 is given with its conserved first and last residue. The order of the fields is V gene, J gene, D gene, clone size, CDR3 DNA, CDR3 protein. The D gene is left open where the match is weak. A clone size is listed for some rows: how often the clone was seen (once, few, many), or a class if it is expanded.

v_gene: TRBV27
j_gene: TRBJ2-5
d_gene: TRBD2
abundance: NA
CDR3nt: TGTGCCAGCAGCCCCGGGGGGGAAGAGACCCAGTACTTC
CDR3aa: CASSPGGEETQYF

v_gene: TRBV19
j_gene: TRBJ1-2
d_gene: NA
abundance: NA
CDR3nt: TGTGCCAGTAGTGCACGCGAACTCCTTTATGGCTACACCTTC
CDR3aa: CASSARELLYGYTF

v_gene: TRBV7-9
j_gene: TRBJ1-2
d_gene: NA
abundance: NA
CDR3nt: TGTGCCAGCAGCGTCGACAGAGAAGTCTATGGCTACACCTTC
CDR3aa: CASSVDREVYGYTF

v_gene: TRBV5-8
j_gene: TRBJ2-6
d_gene: NA
abundance: NA
CDR3nt: TGTGCCAGCAGCGCAACGGTGGTTGGGGCCAACGTCCTGACTTTC
CDR3aa: CASSATVVGANVLTF

v_gene: TRBV5-1
j_gene: TRBJ1-3
d_gene: NA
abundance: NA
CDR3nt: TGCGCCAGCAGCTTGGAGGCAGGGGATGTGAACACCATATATTTT
CDR3aa: CASSLEAGDVNTIYF

v_gene: TRBV6-5
j_gene: TRBJ1-4
d_gene: TRBD1
abundance: NA
CDR3nt: TGTGCCAGCAGTCAGGGACAGGGTGGGGAAAAACTGTTTTTT
CDR3aa: CASSQGQGGEKLFF

v_gene: TRBV6-5
j_gene: TRBJ1-2
d_gene: NA
abundance: NA
CDR3nt: TGTGCCACCACGACAGGACCCTATGGCTACACCTTC
CDR3aa: CATTTGPYGYTF

v_gene: TRBV19
j_gene: TRBJ1-5
d_gene: NA
abundance: NA
CDR3nt: TGTGCCAGTAGTATAGATTATAGCAATCAGCCCCAGCATTTT
CDR3aa: CASSIDYSNQPQHF

v_gene: TRBV7-2
j_gene: TRBJ1-2
d_gene: TRBD1
abundance: NA
CDR3nt: TGTGCCAGCAGACTATGGACAGGAGACTATGGCTACACCTTC
CDR3aa: CASRLWTGDYGYTF

v_gene: TRBV2
j_gene: TRBJ2-1
d_gene: TRBD2
abundance: NA
CDR3nt: TGTGCCAGCAGAATACCCAGCGGGGGGAACAATGAGCAGTTCTTC
CDR3aa: CASRIPSGGNNEQFF

v_gene: TRBV18
j_gene: TRBJ1-4
d_gene: NA
abundance: NA
CDR3nt: TGTGCCAGCTCTTCAACAGGGCCACCAACTAATGAAAAACTGTTTTTT
CDR3aa: CASSSTGPPTNEKLFF

v_gene: TRBV4-2
j_gene: TRBJ2-1
d_gene: NA
abundance: few
CDR3nt: TGTGCCAGCAGCCAAGACGGGGGACAGAGCTCCTACAATGAGCAGTTCTTC
CDR3aa: CASSQDGGQSSYNEQFF

v_gene: TRBV18
j_gene: TRBJ1-2
d_gene: NA
abundance: NA
CDR3nt: TGTGCCAGCTCACCTAATTCTAACTATGGCTACACCTTC
CDR3aa: CASSPNSNYGYTF

v_gene: TRBV10-3
j_gene: TRBJ1-1
d_gene: NA
abundance: few
CDR3nt: TGTGCCATCCGGGGGGGCGATAGGTTGAACACTGAAGCTTTCTTT
CDR3aa: CAIRGGDRLNTEAFF

v_gene: TRBV3-1/TRBV3-2
j_gene: TRBJ2-5
d_gene: NA
abundance: few
CDR3nt: TGTGCCAGCAGCCAACCAGACAGGTTCCAAGAGACCCAGTACTTC
CDR3aa: CASSQPDRFQETQYF

v_gene: TRBV9
j_gene: TRBJ1-1
d_gene: NA
abundance: NA
CDR3nt: TGTGCCAGCAGCGCGGGATTTGGAGGCACTGAAGCTTTCTTT
CDR3aa: CASSAGFGGTEAFF

v_gene: TRBV4-3
j_gene: TRBJ2-1
d_gene: TRBD2
abundance: once
CDR3nt: TGCGCCAGCAGCCATGGACTAGCGGGGGGCCGGGAGCAGTTCTTC
CDR3aa: CASSHGLAGGREQFF